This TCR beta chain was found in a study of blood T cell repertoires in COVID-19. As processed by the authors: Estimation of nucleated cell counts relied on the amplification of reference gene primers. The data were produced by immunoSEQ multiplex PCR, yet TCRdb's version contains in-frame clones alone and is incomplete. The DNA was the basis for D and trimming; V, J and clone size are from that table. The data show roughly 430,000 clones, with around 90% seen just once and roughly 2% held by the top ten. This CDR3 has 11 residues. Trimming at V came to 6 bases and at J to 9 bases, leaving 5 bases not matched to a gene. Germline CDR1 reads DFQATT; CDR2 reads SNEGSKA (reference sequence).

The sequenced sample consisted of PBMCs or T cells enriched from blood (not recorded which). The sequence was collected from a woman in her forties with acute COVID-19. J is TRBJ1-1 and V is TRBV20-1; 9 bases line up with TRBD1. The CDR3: CSAKGTGKAFF. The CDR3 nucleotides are TGCAGTGCGAAAGGGACAGGGAAAGCTTTCTTT.